Detailed here is one TCR beta chain. All patients were treatment-naive before thyroid surgery. This specimen comes from a study of metastatic and nonmetastatic thyroid tumors. Study background: A comparison of repertoires was made across blood and tumor or nodule tissue from malignant and benign thyroid patients.

MiXCR was used by TCRdb to re-call the PCR reads. The table includes more than 30,000 clones, roughly a fifth detected once. V lost 7 bases to trimming and J lost 8 bases, with 14 bases between them. The CDR3 contains 12 residues. The germline V gene encodes CDR1 MDHEN and CDR2 SYDVKM. The source of this sequence is a female donor with papillary thyroid cancer or a benign thyroid nodule (not recorded which). Some clones in this sample may be carry-over from other donors' samples. Sequencing used blood. This chain connects TRBV28 to TRBJ1-2, with TRBD1 as a possible D gene (5 bases). For the CDR3, the DNA is TGTGCCAGCACCAGGGAGCTGGGGGGCTACACCTTC. It is translated as CASTRELGGYTF.